This T cell receptor beta chain emerged from a study of T cell responses to AZD1222 COVID-19 vaccine (dated by TCRdb to 2020 to 2022). At the level of the whole study: TCR sequencing was performed for some 250 trial participants, of whom around 200 were given two doses of AZD1222 and approximately 25 were given two doses of MenACWY control vaccine. Enrollment into the trials was organized by age into subgroups of 18-55, 56-69 and 70-plus years, and those subgroups contained about 150, 27 and 61 TCR-sequenced participants, respectively.

On the study overall, not on this receptor specifically: A significant rise in spike-specific TCR breadth and depth was observed after two AZD1222 doses relative to day 0 and relative to MenACWY recipients. Participants were mostly white British, with more females than males. The authors suggested clonal diversity may have been underestimated. The whole spike protein was spanned by vaccine-associated CD4 TCRs, and dominant responses were seen in regions 160-218 and 743-854. Conclusions about previously exposed vaccinees were limited because only six or seven AZD1222 recipients were SARS-CoV-2 seropositive at baseline. Because no day 14 peak-response samples were available, repertoires were characterized only after the peak T cell response. In the small 56-69-year group, the increase in depth fell short of significance, most likely because of low power. Reportedly, almost half of the unique spike-specific TCRs recognized epitopes lying outside the regions that are mutated in the B.1.351 and B.1.1.7 variants.

Comments on this clone: Its antigen remains undetermined. The input lacks base qualities; no much larger clone sits a single base away.

Taken from cysteine to phenylalanine, the CDR3 has 16 residues. Only the CDR3 region is kept as DNA, spanning 48 bases read in frame from base 1. The germline V gene sets CDR1 to SGHRS and CDR2 to YFSETQ. Trimming costs V 4 bases and J 5 bases, and their ends lie 18 bases apart. The CDR3 regions of human TCRbeta chains were analyzed by immunosequencing. As for how the authors treated the data: Repertoire TCRs were checked for matches against a reference library of SARS-CoV-2-specific TCRs that had been generated using the MIRA antigen-specificity platform. Breadth meant the fraction of unique TCRs that were SARS-CoV-2-associated, whereas depth meant the fraction of total T cells that were SARS-CoV-2-associated. Each spike-specific TCR was assigned to its reactive spike region and to a CD4 or CD8 class using the MIRA data. Log10-transformed breadth and depth values were compared by one-way ANOVA with Sidak's multiple comparisons tests. Held by TCRdb, this immuneACCESS table contains in-frame sequences only and omits some clones. Under half of the omission traces to an unresolved V gene where checked; the cause of the rest is unknown. For V, J and clone size, that table is used; D and trimming come from the DNA. The sample table records around 130,000 clones; more than 90% of these occur just once. The ten largest account for 1.5% to 2% of the sample.

What the time point label conveys for this sample: about 28 days (+/-7) after the second vaccine dose. AZD1222 recipients given second doses at about 4 weeks or at about 12 weeks were pooled, since spike-specific TCR depth and breadth were not found to differ between the two schedules. The vaccinee samples were drawn from two UK trials, COV001 and COV002, one of which was a single-blind randomized controlled phase 2/3 trial testing AZD1222 (ChAdOx1 nCoV-19) in healthy adults. For TCRbeta chain sequencing, PBMC samples from trial participants were taken at day 0 and at day 28 after the second dose.

The sequenced sample was peripheral blood, obtained 28 days after the second AZD1222 dose. This receptor was identified in an adult who received the AZD1222 COVID-19 vaccine. In this chain, TRBV5-1 is recombined with TRBJ1-4, with TRBD1 perhaps the D gene, on 5 matching bases. Here the CDR3 is given as CASSLTPTATNEKLFF. The sequence in DNA is TGCGCCAGCAGCCTCACCCCGACAGCGACGAATGAAAAACTGTTTTTT.